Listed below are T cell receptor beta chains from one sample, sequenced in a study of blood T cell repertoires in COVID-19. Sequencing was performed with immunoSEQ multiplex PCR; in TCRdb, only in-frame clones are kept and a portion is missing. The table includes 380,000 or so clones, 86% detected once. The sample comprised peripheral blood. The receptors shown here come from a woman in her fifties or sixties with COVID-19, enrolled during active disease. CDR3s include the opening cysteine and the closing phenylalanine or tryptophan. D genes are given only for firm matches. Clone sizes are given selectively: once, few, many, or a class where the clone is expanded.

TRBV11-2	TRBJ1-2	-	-	CASSSGSRGGWDGYTF	TGTGCCAGCAGCTCCGGGAGTAGGGGCGGCTGGGATGGCTACACCTTC
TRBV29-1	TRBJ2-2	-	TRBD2	CSVTGLAGTGELFF	TGCAGCGTCACCGGACTAGCGGGGACCGGGGAGCTGTTTTTT
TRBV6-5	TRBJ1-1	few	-	CASSFIREGGTEAFF	TGTGCCAGCAGTTTTATCAGGGAAGGGGGCACTGAAGCTTTCTTT
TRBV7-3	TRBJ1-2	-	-	CASSTAAGFRGYTF	TGTGCCAGCAGCACCGCCGCCGGGTTTCGGGGCTACACCTTC
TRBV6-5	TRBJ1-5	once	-	CASSSLRGDQPQHF	TGTGCCAGCAGTTCCCTTCGGGGGGATCAGCCCCAGCATTTT
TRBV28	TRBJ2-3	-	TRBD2	CASSFLAELGDTQYF	TGTGCCAGCAGTTTCCTAGCGGAGCTGGGAGATACGCAGTATTTT
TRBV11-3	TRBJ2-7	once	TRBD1	CASSLDRDRVSYEQYF	TGTGCCAGCAGCTTAGATAGGGACAGGGTTTCCTACGAGCAGTACTTC
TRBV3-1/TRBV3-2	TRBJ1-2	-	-	CASSQELTAVFF	TGTGCCAGCAGCCAAGAACTCACGGCGGTATTCTTC
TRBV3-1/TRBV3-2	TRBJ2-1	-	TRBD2	CASSHGTSGNEQFF	TGTGCCAGCAGCCACGGGACTAGCGGCAATGAGCAGTTCTTC
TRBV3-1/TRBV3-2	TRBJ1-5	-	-	CASSRFADQPQHF	TGTGCCAGCAGCCGCTTTGCGGATCAGCCCCAGCATTTT
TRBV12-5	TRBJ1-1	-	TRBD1	CASAAGQGGDTEAFF	TGTGCTAGTGCCGCCGGGCAGGGGGGTGACACTGAAGCTTTCTTT
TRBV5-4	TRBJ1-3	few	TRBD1	CASSLPTGASGNTIYF	TGTGCCAGCAGCTTGCCTACAGGGGCCTCTGGAAACACCATATATTTT
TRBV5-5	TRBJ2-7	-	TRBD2	CATERTSGGSGEQYF	TGTGCCACAGAGAGGACTAGCGGTGGTTCGGGAGAGCAGTACTTC
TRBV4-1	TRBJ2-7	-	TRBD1	CASSRDRGSTYEQYF	TGCGCCAGCAGCCGGGACAGGGGGTCCACTTACGAGCAGTACTTC
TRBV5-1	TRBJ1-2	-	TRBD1	CASRTGEGAGYTF	TGCGCCAGCAGGACAGGGGAGGGTGCGGGCTACACCTTC
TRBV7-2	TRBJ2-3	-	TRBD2	CASSLLLADTQYF	TGTGCCAGCAGCTTACTACTAGCGGATACGCAGTATTTT
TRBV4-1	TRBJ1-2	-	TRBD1	CASSRPGQGGGYTF	TGCGCCAGCAGCCGGCCGGGACAGGGGGGAGGCTACACCTTC
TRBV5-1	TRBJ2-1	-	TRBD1	CASSLRGQGAGEQFF	TGCGCCAGCAGCTTGAGGGGACAGGGTGCGGGTGAGCAGTTCTTC
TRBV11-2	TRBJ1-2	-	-	CASSLKAAQTHYGYTF	TGTGCCAGCAGCTTAAAGGCAGCCCAGACTCACTATGGCTACACCTTC
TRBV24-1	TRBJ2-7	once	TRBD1	CATSDPDRERYEQYF	TGTGCCACCAGTGACCCAGACAGGGAACGCTACGAGCAGTACTTC
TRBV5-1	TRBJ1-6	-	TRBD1	CASSWNSGQGNSPLHF	TGCGCCAGCAGCTGGAATAGTGGACAGGGAAATTCACCCCTCCACTTT
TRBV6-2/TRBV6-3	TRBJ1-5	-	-	CASSRVSNQPQHF	TGTGCCAGCAGTCGGGTTAGCAATCAGCCCCAGCATTTT
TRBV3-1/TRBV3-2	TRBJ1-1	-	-	CASSHRGGAFF	TGTGCCAGCAGCCATCGAGGGGGAGCTTTCTTT
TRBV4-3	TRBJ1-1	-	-	CASSQEVRSSEAFF	TGCGCCAGCAGCCAAGAGGTAAGGAGTTCTGAAGCTTTCTTT
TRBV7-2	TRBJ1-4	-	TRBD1	CASSRGQGWANEKLFF	TGTGCCAGCAGCCGTGGACAGGGTTGGGCTAATGAAAAACTGTTTTTT
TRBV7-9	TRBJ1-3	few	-	CASSLHSGNTIYF	TGTGCCAGCAGCTTACACTCTGGAAACACCATATATTTT
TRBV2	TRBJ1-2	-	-	CASSDDPWGHYGYTF	TGTGCCAGCAGTGACGACCCCTGGGGGCACTATGGCTACACCTTC
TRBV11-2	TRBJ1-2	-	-	CASSLEAGGYGYTF	TGTGCCAGCAGCTTAGAGGCCGGGGGCTATGGCTACACCTTC
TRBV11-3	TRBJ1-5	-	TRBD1	CASSLRKGAGQPQHF	TGTGCCAGCAGCTTAAGAAAGGGGGCTGGGCAGCCCCAGCATTTT
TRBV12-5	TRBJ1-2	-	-	CASGLLRGQDYGYTF	TGTGCTAGTGGTTTGCTGCGGGGGCAGGACTATGGCTACACCTTC
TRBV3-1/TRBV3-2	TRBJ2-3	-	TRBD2	CASSQFGGSTTDTQYF	TGTGCCAGCAGCCAGTTCGGGGGGTCTACCACAGATACGCAGTATTTT
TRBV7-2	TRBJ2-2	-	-	CASSFLDTFTGELFF	TGTGCCAGCAGCTTTCTGGACACATTCACCGGGGAGCTGTTTTTT
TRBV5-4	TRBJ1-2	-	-	CASSTPGGVVSYTF	TGTGCCAGCAGCACCCCTGGAGGGGTCGTGAGCTACACCTTC
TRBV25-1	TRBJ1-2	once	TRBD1	CASSAGQDRGYTF	TGTGCCAGCAGTGCCGGACAGGATCGGGGCTACACCTTC
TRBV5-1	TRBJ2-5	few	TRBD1	CASSLDRGLQETQYF	TGCGCCAGCAGCTTGGACAGGGGTCTACAAGAGACCCAGTACTTC
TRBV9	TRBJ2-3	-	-	CASSVDVSGTDTQYF	TGTGCCAGCAGCGTAGATGTTAGCGGCACAGATACGCAGTATTTT
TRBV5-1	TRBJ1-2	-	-	CASSLGAYGYTF	TGCGCCAGCAGCTTGGGAGCCTATGGCTACACCTTC
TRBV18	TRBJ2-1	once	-	CASSPGGFATNEQFF	TGTGCCAGCTCACCAGGAGGGTTCGCAACGAATGAGCAGTTCTTC
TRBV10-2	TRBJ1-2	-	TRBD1	CASRGTGVFGYTF	TGCGCCAGCAGGGGGACAGGGGTCTTCGGCTACACCTTC
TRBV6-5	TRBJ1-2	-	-	CASSYADRYYGYTF	TGTGCCAGCAGTTACGCCGACAGGTACTATGGCTACACCTTC
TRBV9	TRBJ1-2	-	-	CASSVAVNYGYTF	TGTGCCAGCAGCGTAGCTGTGAACTATGGCTACACCTTC